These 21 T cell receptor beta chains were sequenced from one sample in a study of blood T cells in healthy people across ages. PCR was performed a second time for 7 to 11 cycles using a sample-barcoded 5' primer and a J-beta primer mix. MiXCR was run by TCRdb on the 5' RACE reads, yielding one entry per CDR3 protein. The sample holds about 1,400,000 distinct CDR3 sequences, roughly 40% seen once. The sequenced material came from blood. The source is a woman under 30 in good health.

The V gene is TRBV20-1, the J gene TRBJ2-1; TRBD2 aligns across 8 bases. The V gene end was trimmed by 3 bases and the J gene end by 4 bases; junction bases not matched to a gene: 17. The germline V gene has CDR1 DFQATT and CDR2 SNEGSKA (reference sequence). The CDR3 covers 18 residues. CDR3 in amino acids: CSASFWVAGGPPYNEQFF. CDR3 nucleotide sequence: TGCAGTGCTAGTTTTTGGGTGGCGGGGGGCCCCCCATACAATGAGCAGTTCTTC.

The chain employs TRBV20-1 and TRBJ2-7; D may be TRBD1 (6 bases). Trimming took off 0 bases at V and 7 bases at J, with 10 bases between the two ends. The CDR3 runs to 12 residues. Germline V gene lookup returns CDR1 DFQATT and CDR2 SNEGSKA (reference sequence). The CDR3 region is CSAREQGNEQYF. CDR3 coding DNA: TGCAGTGCTAGAGAACAGGGAAATGAGCAGTACTTC.

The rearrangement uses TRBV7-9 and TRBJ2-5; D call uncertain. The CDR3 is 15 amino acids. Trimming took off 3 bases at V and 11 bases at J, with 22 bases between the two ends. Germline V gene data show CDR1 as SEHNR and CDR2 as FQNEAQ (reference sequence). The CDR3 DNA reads TGTGCCAGCAGCTTCCGGTGGCGCTTAAACAATGAGCAGTACTTC. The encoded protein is CASSFRWRLNNEQYF.

The CDR3 DNA reads as TGTGCCAGCAGTTCAATCGGGGCCCCCACAGATACGCAGTATTTT. This gives the protein CASSSIGAPTDTQYF. The chain carries TRBV27 and TRBJ2-3; D may be TRBD1 or TRBD2 (5 bases each). V gave up 4 bases and J gave up 2 bases, with 13 bases separating them. CDR3 length: 15 residues. Germline V lookup: CDR1 MNHEY, CDR2 SMNVEV (reference sequence).

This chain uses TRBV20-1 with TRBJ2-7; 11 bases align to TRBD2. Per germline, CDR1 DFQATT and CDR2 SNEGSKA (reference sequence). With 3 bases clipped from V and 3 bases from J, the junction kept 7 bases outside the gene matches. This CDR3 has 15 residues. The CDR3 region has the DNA TGCAGTGCTAGCCTCTTAGCGGGGGGGGACTACGAGCAGTACTTC. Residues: CSASLLAGGDYEQYF.

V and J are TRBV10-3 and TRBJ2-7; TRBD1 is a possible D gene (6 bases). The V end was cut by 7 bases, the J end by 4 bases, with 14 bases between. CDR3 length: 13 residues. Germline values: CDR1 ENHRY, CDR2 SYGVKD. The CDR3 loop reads CAITAGVGYEQYF. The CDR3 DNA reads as TGTGCCATCACGGCAGGGGTCGGGTACGAGCAGTACTTC.

In DNA form, the CDR3 reads TGTGCCAGCAGCTTAGCTCACAGCCGAGCTAGATACTACGAGCAGTACTTC. Its translation: CASSLAHSRARYYEQYF. The rearrangement joins TRBV7-9 to TRBJ2-7; D is undetermined. Trimming removed 0 bases from V and 3 bases from J, with 18 bases in between. The CDR3 loop spans 17 amino acids. CDR1 and CDR2 from the germline V gene are SEHNR and FQNEAQ (reference sequence).

The CDR3 coding sequence is TGTGCCAGCAGCGTTCGACTAGCGGGGGGACACAATGAGCAGTTCTTC. This codes for CASSVRLAGGHNEQFF. J is TRBJ2-1 and V is TRBV12-3 or TRBV12-4, with 13 bases identical to TRBD2. J gave up 5 bases and V 6 bases, and 7 bases lay outside the gene matches. The CDR3 length is 16 residues.

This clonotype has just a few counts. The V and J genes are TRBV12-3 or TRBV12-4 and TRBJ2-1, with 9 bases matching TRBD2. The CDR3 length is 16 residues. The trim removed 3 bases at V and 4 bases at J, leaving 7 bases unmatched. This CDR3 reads CASSFFSGGLYNEQFF. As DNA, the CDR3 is TGTGCCAGCAGTTTTTTTAGCGGGGGCCTTTACAATGAGCAGTTCTTC.

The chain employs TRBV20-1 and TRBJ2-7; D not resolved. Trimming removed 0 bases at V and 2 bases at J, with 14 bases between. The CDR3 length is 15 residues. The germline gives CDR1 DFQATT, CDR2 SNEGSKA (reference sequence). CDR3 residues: CSARDRAQATYEQYF. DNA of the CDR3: TGCAGTGCTAGAGATCGAGCCCAGGCAACCTACGAGCAGTACTTC.

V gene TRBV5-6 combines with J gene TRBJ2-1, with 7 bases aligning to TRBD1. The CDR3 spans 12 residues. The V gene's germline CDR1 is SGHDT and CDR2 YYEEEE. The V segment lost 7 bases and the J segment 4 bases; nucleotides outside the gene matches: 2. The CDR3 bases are TGTGCCAGCGCCAGGGGGTACAATGAGCAGTTCTTC. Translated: CASARGYNEQFF.

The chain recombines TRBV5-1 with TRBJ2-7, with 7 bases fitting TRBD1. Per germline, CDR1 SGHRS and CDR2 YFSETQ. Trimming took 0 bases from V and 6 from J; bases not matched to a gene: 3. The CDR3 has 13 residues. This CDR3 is CASSLGDRAEQYF. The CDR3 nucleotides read TGCGCCAGCAGCTTGGGAGACAGGGCCGAGCAGTACTTC.

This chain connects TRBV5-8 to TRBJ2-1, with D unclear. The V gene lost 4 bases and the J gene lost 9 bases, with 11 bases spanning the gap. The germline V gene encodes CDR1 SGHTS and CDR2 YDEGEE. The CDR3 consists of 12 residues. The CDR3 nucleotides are TGTGCCAGCAGCATTCCGGCCGGTGAGCAGTTCTTC. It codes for CASSIPAGEQFF.

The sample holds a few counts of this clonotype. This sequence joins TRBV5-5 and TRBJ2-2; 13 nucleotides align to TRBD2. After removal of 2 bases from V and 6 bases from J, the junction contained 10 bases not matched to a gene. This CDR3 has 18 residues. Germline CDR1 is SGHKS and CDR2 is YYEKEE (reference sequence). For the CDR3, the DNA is TGTGCCAGCAGCTTTGCCCCGGGACTAGCGGGAAGCCCCGGGGAGCTGTTTTTT. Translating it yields CASSFAPGLAGSPGELFF.

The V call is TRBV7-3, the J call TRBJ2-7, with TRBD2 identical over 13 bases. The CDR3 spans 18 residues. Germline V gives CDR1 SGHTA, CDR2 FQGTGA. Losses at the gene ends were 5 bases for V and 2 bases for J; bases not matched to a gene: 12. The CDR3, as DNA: TGTGCCAGCAGCCCTCCCGCACTAGCGGGGGGGTCGCCCTACGAGCAGTACTTC. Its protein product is CASSPPALAGGSPYEQYF.

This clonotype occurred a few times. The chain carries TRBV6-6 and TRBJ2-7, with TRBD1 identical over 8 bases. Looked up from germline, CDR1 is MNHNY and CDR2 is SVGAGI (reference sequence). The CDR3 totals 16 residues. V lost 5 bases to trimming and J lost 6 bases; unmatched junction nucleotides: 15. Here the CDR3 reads CASSNTDPGTGGEQYF. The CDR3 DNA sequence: TGTGCCAGCAGTAACACCGACCCCGGGACAGGAGGCGAGCAGTACTTC.

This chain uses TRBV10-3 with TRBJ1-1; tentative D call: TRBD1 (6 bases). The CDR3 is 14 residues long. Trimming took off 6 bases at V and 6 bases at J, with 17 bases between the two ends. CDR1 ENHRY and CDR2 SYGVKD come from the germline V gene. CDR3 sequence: CAIRPMNQGPEAFF. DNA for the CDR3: TGTGCCATCAGACCTATGAACCAGGGGCCTGAAGCTTTCTTT.

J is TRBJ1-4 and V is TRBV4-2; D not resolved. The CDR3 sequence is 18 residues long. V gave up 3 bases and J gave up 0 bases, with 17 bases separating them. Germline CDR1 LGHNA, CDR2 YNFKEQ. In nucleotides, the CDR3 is TGTGCCAGCAGCCAGGCCCAACGGACGACCACAACTAATGAAAAACTGTTTTTT. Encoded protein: CASSQAQRTTTTNEKLFF.

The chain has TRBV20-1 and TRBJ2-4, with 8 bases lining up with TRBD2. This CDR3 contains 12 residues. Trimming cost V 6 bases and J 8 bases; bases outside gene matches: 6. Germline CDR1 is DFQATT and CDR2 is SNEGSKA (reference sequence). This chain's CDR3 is CSAPGLADIQYF. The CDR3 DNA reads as TGCAGTGCCCCCGGACTAGCTGACATTCAGTACTTC.

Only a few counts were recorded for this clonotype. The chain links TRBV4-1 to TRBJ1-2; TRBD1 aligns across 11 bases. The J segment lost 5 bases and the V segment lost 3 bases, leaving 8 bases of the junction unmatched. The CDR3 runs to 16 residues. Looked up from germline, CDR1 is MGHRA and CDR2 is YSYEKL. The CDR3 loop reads CASSQAGQGARYGYTF. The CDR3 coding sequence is TGCGCCAGCAGCCAGGCTGGACAGGGGGCGCGTTATGGCTACACCTTC.

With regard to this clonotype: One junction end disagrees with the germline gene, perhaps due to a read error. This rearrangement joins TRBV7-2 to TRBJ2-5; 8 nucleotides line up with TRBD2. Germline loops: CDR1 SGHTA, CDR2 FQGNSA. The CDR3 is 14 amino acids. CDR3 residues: CASSLRGGAEAQYF. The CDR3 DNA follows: TGTGCCAGCAGCTTACGGGGGGGGGCAGAGGCCCAGTACTTC.